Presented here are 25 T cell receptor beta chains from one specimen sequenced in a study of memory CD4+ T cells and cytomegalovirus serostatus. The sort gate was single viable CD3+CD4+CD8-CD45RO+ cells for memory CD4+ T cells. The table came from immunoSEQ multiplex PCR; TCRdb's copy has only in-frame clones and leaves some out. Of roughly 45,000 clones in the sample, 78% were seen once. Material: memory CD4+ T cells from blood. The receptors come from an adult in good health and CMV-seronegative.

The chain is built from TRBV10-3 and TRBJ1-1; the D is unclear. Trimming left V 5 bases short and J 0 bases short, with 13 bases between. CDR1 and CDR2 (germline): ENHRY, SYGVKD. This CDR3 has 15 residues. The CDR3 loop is CAISTSEGLNTEAFF. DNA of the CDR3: TGTGCCATCAGTACCAGTGAGGGCTTGAACACTGAAGCTTTCTTT.

This chain's CDR3 is CASSLSENSPLHF. CDR3 in DNA: TGTGCCAGCAGCTTAAGTGAGAATTCACCCCTCCACTTT. The chain carries TRBV7-3 and TRBJ1-6; no firm D call. This CDR3 has 13 amino acids. Germline values: CDR1 SGHTA, CDR2 FQGTGA. Trimming cost V 1 base and J 7 bases, with 5 bases left between them.

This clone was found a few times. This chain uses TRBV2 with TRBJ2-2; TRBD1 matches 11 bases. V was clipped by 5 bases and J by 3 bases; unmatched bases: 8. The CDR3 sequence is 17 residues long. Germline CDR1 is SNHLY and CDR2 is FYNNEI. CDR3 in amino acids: CASSRNRDRGDTGELFF. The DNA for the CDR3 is TGTGCCAGCAGTCGCAACCGGGACAGGGGGGACACCGGGGAGCTGTTTTTT.

The CDR3 DNA is TGTGCCAGCAGTCCTAAAGGACAGGCGGGCAATGAGCAGTTCTTC. Amino acid sequence: CASSPKGQAGNEQFF. The rearrangement uses TRBV27 and TRBJ2-1; the match to TRBD1 covers 7 bases. CDR1 and CDR2 from the germline V gene are MNHEY and SMNVEV (reference sequence). V shed 5 bases and J 6 bases; nucleotides not matched to a gene: 10. The CDR3 is 15 residues long.

The DNA for the CDR3 is TGTGCCAGCAGTAACTCGGTGGGGCCCTACGAGCAGTACTTC. The encoded protein is CASSNSVGPYEQYF. This chain connects TRBV2 to TRBJ2-7, with D possibly being TRBD1 (5 bases). The length of the CDR3 is 14 residues. Trimming stripped 5 bases from V and 2 bases from J, with 13 bases between. The V gene's germline CDR1 is SNHLY and CDR2 FYNNEI. Filled out from reference TRBV2 and TRBJ2-7, the complete variable domain reads EPEVTQTPSHQVTQMGQEVILRCVPISNHLYFYWYRQILGQKVEFLVSFYNNEISEKSEIFDDQFSVERPDGSNFTLKIRSTKLEDSAMYFCASSNSVGPYEQYFGPGTRLTVT.

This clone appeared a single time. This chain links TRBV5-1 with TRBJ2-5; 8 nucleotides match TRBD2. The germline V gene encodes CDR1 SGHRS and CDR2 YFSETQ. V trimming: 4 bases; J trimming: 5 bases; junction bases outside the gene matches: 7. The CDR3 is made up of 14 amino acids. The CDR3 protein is CASSPGGPGETQYF. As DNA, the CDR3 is TGCGCCAGCAGCCCGGGGGGGCCGGGGGAGACCCAGTACTTC. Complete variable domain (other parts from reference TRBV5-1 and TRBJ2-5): KAGVTQTPRYLIKTRGQQVTLSCSPISGHRSVSWYQQTPGQGLQFLFEYFSETQRNKGNFPGRFSGRQFSNSRSEMNVSTLELGDSALYLCASSPGGPGETQYFGPGTRLLVL.

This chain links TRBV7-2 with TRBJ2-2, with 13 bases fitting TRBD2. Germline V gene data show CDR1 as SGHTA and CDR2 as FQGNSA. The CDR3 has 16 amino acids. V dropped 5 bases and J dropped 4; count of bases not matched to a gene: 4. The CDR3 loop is CASSAGLAGVTGELFF. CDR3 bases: TGTGCCAGCAGCGCAGGACTAGCGGGGGTCACCGGGGAGCTGTTTTTT. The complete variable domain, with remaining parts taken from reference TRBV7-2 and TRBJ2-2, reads GAGVSQSPSNKVTEKGKDVELRCDPISGHTALYWYRQSLGQGLEFLIYFQGNSAPDKSGLPSDRFSAERTGGSVSTLTIQRTQQEDSAVYLCASSAGLAGVTGELFFGEGSRLTVL.

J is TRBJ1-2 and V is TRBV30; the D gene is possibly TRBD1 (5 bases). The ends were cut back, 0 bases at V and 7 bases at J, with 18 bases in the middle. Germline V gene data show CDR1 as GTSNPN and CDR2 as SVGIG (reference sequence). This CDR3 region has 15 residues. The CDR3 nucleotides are TGTGCCTGGAGTGTAATCCGTGGGAGGGGATCTGGCTACACCTTC. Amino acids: CAWSVIRGRGSGYTF.

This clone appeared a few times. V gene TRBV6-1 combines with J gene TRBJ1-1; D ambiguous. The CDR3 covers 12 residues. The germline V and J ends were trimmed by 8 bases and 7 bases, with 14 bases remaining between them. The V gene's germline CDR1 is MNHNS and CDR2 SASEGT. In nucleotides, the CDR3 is TGTGCCAGCGGTTTTTTAGTACGTGAAGCTTTCTTT. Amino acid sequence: CASGFLVREAFF.

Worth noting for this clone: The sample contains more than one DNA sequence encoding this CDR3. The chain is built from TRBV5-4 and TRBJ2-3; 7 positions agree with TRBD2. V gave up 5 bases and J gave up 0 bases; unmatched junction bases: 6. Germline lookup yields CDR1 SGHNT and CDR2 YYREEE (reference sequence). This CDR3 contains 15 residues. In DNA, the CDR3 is TGTGCCAGCAGGGATCAGCGGGGTAGCACAGATACGCAGTATTTT. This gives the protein CASRDQRGSTDTQYF.

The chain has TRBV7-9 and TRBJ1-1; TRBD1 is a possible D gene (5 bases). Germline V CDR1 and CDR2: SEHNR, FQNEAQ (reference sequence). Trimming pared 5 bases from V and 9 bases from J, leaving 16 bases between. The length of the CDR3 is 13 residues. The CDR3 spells CASSPRTDKQAFF. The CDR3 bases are TGTGCCAGCAGCCCGCGGACGGACAAACAAGCTTTCTTT.

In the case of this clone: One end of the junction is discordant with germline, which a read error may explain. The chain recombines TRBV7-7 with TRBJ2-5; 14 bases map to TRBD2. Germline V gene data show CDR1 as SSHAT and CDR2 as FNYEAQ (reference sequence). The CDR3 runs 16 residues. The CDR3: CASSTGLAGGQETQYF. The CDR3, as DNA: TGTGCTAGCAGCACAGGACTAGCGGGGGGTCAAGAGACCCAGTACTTC.

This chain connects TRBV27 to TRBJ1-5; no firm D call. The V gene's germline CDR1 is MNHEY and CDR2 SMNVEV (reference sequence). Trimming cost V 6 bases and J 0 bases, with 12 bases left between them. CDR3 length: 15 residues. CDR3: CASRPGLNSNQPQHF. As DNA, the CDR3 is TGTGCCAGCAGGCCTGGACTGAATAGCAATCAGCCCCAGCATTTT.

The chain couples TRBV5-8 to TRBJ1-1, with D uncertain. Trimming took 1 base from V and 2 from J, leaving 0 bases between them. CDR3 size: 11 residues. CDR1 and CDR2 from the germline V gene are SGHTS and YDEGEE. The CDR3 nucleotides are TGTGCCAGCAGCTTGAACACTGAAGCTTTCTTT. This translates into CASSLNTEAFF.

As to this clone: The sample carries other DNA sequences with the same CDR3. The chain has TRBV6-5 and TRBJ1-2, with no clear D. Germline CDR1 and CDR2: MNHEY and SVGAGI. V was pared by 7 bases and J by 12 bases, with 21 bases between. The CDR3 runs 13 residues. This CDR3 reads CASKYSAGSGDTF. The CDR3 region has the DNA TGTGCCAGCAAATATAGTGCCGGCAGCGGGGACACCTTC.

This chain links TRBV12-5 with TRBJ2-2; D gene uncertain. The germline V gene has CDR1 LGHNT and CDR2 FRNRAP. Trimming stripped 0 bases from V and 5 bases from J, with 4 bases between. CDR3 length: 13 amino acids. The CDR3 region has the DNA TGTGCTAGTGGTTTGGTGGAGACCGGGGAGCTGTTTTTT. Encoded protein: CASGLVETGELFF.

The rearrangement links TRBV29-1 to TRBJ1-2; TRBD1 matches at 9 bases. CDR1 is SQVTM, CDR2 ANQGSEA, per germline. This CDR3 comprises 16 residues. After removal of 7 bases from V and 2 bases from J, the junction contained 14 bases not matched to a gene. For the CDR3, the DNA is TGCAGCGCGGGGGGACAGGGAAGTAATGGGAACTATGGCTACACCTTC. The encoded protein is CSAGGQGSNGNYGYTF.

This CDR3 reads CASSLYRGPTYNEQFF. The CDR3 coding sequence is TGTGCCAGCAGCTTGTATCGGGGTCCGACCTACAATGAGCAGTTCTTC. The V gene is TRBV5-4, the J gene TRBJ2-1, with a possible D match to TRBD2 (5 bases). CDR1 is SGHNT and CDR2 is YYREEE in the germline V gene (reference sequence). The germline V and J ends were trimmed by 1 base and 2 bases, with 13 bases remaining between them. This CDR3 region has 16 residues.

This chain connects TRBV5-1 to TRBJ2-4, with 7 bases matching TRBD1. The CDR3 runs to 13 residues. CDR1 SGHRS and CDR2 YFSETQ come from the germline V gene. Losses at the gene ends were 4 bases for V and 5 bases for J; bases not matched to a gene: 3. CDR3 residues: CASSLGTENIQYF. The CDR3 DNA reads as TGCGCCAGCAGCCTGGGGACAGAAAACATTCAGTACTTC.

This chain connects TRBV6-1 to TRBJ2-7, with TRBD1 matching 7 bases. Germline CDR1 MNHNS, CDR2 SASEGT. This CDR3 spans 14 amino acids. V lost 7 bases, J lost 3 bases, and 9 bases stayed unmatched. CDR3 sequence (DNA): TGTGCCAGCAATCTAGACAGGGTGGTCTACGAGCAGTACTTC. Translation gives CASNLDRVVYEQYF.

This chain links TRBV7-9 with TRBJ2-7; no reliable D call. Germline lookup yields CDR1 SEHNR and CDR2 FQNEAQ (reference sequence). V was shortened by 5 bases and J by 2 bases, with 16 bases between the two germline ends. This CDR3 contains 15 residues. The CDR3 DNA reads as TGTGCCAGCAGCCCCGGCGATTCCAGTCCCTACGAGCAGTACTTC. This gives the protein CASSPGDSSPYEQYF.

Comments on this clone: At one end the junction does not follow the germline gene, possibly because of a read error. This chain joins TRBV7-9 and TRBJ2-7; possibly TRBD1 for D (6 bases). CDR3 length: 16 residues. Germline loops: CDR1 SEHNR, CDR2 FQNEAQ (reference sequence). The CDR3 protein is CASSVASGHSSYEQYF. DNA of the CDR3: TGTGCCAGCAGCGTAGCCTCGGGACATAGCTCCTACGAGCAGTACTTC. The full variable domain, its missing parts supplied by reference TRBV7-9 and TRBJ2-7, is DTGVSQNPRHKITKRGQNVTFRCDPISEHNRLYWYRQTLGQGPEFLTYFQNEAQLEKSRLLSDRFSAERPKGSFSTLEIQRTEQGDSAMYLCASSVASGHSSYEQYFGPGTRLTVT.

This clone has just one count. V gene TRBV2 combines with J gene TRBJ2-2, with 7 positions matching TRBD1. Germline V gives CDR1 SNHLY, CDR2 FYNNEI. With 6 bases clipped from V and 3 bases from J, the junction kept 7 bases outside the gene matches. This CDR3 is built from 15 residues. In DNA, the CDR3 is TGTGCCAGCAGCGGCCGGACAGGATACACCGGGGAGCTGTTTTTT. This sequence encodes CASSGRTGYTGELFF.

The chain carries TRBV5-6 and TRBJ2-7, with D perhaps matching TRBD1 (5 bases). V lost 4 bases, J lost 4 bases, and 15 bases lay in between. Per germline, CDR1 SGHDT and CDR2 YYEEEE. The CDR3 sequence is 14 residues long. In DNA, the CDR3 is TGTGCCAGCAGCCCGATTAGCAAGGGGTACGAGCAGTACTTC. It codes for CASSPISKGYEQYF. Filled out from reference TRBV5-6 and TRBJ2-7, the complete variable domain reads DAGVTQSPTHLIKTRGQQVTLRCSPKSGHDTVSWYQQALGQGPQFIFQYYEEEERQRGNFPDRFSGHQFPNYSSELNVNALLLGDSALYLCASSPISKGYEQYFGPGTRLTVT.

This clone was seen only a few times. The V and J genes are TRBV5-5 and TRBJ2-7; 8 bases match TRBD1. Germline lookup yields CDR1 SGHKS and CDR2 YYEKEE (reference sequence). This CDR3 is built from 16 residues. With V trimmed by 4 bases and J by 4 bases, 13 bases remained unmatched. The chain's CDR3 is CASSPLLRTGSYEQYF. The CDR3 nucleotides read TGTGCCAGCAGCCCCCTCCTAAGGACAGGGTCGTACGAGCAGTACTTC.